Included here is one TCR beta chain sequence, with context. Antigen: not known. These data are taken from a study of shared clonotypes between healthy human individuals. General study findings and limits: Richness estimates generally favored naive over memory subsets.

With V trimmed by 7 bases and J by 4 bases, 7 bases remained unmatched. The V gene's germline CDR1 is SQVTM and CDR2 ANQGSEA. The CDR3 contains 13 residues. Naive CD8 isolation took CD45RO-negative cells positively selected for CCR7 and excluded terminally differentiated effector memory CD45RA+ cells. Sequencing used immunoSEQ multiplex PCR; TCRdb keeps in-frame clones, though not all of them. The repertoire holds millions of clones, with less than 95% as singletons. This clonotype was obtained from a man younger than 30 in good health. The chain couples TRBV29-1 to TRBJ2-3; 8 nucleotides agree with TRBD1. The sample taken for sequencing was naive CD8+ T cells sorted from blood. The CDR3 is CSADREAPDTQYF. The CDR3 DNA is TGCAGCGCGGACAGGGAAGCTCCAGATACGCAGTATTTT.